This T cell receptor beta chain was identified in a study of shared clonotypes between healthy human individuals. In the study overall: Each donor had three CD4 naive, three CD4 memory, two CD8 naive and one CD8 memory plate.

Study observations and caveats: Clonotypes which were not shared had lower generation probabilities than clonotypes that all four donors shared. What naive subsets generally showed was a larger estimated richness than memory subsets showed. A handful of donors had 4% to 6.5% of their naive CD4 clonotypes in common.

The repertoire was sequenced with immunoSEQ multiplex PCR; TCRdb's copy has only in-frame clones and lacks some. The profile shows millions of clones, just over 90% of them singletons. Per germline, CDR1 MDHEN and CDR2 SYDVKM. This CDR3 contains 14 residues. The J segment lost 7 bases and the V segment lost 6 bases, leaving 7 bases of the junction unmatched. As concerns this clone: Its antigen is undetermined.

Specimen: naive CD4+ T cells from PBMCs. Subset meaning: CD45RA+ positively selected. This TCR was recovered from a man between 18 and 29 years old in good health. Some clones in this sample may be carry-over from other donors' samples. The chain recombines TRBV28 with TRBJ2-2; 8 bases agree with TRBD1. CDR3 in amino acids: CASRLGQGGGELFF. The CDR3 DNA follows: TGTGCCAGCAGATTAGGACAGGGCGGCGGGGAGCTGTTTTTT.